This TCR beta chain was observed in a study of T cell responses to AZD1222 COVID-19 vaccine. Study-wide findings and caveats: Without day 14 samples, only post-peak T cell repertoires were studied.

Germline V gives CDR1 SGHNT, CDR2 YENEEA. Trimming shortened V by 6 bases and J by 2 bases, and 14 bases separated the two germline ends. The CDR3 covers 15 residues. Comments on this clone: What it binds is not known.

Sequencing was performed with immunoSEQ multiplex PCR; in TCRdb, only in-frame clones are kept and a portion is missing. The data hold 120,000 or so clones, with around 89% observed a single time. The specimen comprised peripheral blood, sampled on day 0 of MenACWY control vaccination. The TCR comes from an adult in good health. The chain uses TRBV11-3 and TRBJ1-3, with D perhaps matching TRBD1 (6 bases). The CDR3: CASSPNWGPGNTIYF. CDR3 coding DNA: TGTGCCAGCAGTCCCAATTGGGGGCCTGGAAACACCATATATTTT. Looking up the rest from reference TRBV11-3 and TRBJ1-3 gives the full variable domain: EAGVVQSPRYKIIEKKQPVAFWCNPISGHNTLYWYLQNLGQGPELLIRYENEEAVDDSQLPKDRFSAERLKGVDSTLKIQPAELGDSAVYLCASSPNWGPGNTIYFGEGSWLTVV.